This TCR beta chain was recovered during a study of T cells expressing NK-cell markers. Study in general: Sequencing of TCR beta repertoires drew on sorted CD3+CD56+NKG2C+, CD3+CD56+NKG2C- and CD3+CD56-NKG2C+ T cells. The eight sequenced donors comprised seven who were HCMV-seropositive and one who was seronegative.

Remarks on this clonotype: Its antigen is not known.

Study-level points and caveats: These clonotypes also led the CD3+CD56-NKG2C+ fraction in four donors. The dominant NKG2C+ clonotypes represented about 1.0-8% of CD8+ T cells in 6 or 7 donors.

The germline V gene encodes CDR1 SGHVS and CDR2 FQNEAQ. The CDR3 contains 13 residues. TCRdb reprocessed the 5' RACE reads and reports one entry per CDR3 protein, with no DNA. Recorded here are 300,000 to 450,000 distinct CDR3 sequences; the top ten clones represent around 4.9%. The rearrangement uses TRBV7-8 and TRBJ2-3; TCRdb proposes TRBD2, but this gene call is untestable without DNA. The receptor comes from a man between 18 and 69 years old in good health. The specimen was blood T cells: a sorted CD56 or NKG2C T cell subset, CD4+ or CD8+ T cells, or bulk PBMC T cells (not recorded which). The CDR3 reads CASSRQGGDTQYF.